Presented here are 5 T cell receptor beta chains from one specimen sequenced in a study of T cells in Graves' hyperthyroidism and ophthalmopathy. Regions amplified from RNA transcripts were the TCR beta CDR3 regions. HTBI primers were the set used in a first-round RT-PCR of the TCR CDR3. TCRdb reprocessed the multiplex PCR reads via MiXCR and lists one record per CDR3 protein. The table includes under 650,000 distinct CDR3 sequences, roughly 16% detected once. The sequenced sample was blood. Receptor source: a woman aged 30 to 39 with Graves' hyperthyroidism.

The gene calls are TRBV6-2 or TRBV6-3 and TRBJ1-1; 7 bases are shared with TRBD1. CDR3 length: 15 amino acids. The junction had 9 bases not matched to a gene; V was cut back by 8 bases and J by 0 bases. Germline values: CDR1 MNHEY, CDR2 SVGEGT. CDR3 nucleotide sequence: TGTGCCAGCCCCCGGGACAGAATCATGAACACTGAAGCTTTCTTT. It specifies CASPRDRIMNTEAFF.

Only a few counts were recorded for this clonotype. The CDR3 is CASRSTEGIGYNSPLHF. CDR3 bases: TGTGCCAGCAGATCAACTGAGGGGATCGGCTATAATTCACCCCTCCACTTT. The chain employs TRBV11-3 and TRBJ1-6; weak D call: TRBD1 (5 bases). V lost 6 bases, J lost 3 bases, and 18 bases lay in between. Germline V gives CDR1 SGHNT, CDR2 YENEEA. This CDR3 is built from 17 residues.

This clonotype was seen more than once but under ten times. This chain links TRBV19 with TRBJ1-3; D not resolved. Germline V lookup: CDR1 LNHDA, CDR2 SQIVND (reference sequence). The CDR3 is 13 amino acids. Trimming removed 8 bases at V and 1 base at J, with 9 bases between. The CDR3 DNA is TGTGCCAGTGGACCGAGTTCTGGAAACACCATATATTTT. The encoded protein is CASGPSSGNTIYF.

Ten or more counts support this clonotype. V gene TRBV20-1 combines with J gene TRBJ2-4, with a weak D call TRBD1 (5 bases). CDR3 length equals 15 residues. The germline V gene encodes CDR1 DFQATT and CDR2 SNEGSKA (reference sequence). V was trimmed by 0 bases and J by 5 bases, leaving 14 bases between them. The DNA of the CDR3 is TGCAGTGCTAGAGAAAGCAGGGTCAGAGAAAACATTCAGTACTTC. Residues: CSARESRVRENIQYF.

This clonotype was seen more than once but under ten times. This chain links TRBV7-9 with TRBJ2-7; D gene ambiguous. V lost 0 bases and J 0 bases, leaving 18 bases between the germline ends. CDR1 and CDR2 (germline): SEHNR, FQNEAQ (reference sequence). This CDR3 has 18 amino acids. CDR3 in amino acids: CASSLAVGSRRFSYEQYF. CDR3 nucleotides: TGTGCCAGCAGCTTAGCGGTGGGTTCGCGGCGGTTCTCCTACGAGCAGTACTTC.